A selection of T cell receptor beta chains follows, all from one sample in a study of response to subunit inactivated influenza vaccine. TCRdb analysed the RT-PCR reads with MiXCR anew, one entry per CDR3 protein. The sample includes around 760,000 distinct CDR3 sequences, 11% to 15% seen only once; the top ten take approximately 6.5%. The sequenced sample was PBMCs from blood, obtained 14 to 15 days before vaccination. Source of these receptors: a man aged 50-59 years who received an inactivated influenza vaccine. The CDR3 runs from the conserved cysteine through the conserved F or W. A D gene is named only where the DNA matches it firmly. The size entry is marked missing in some rows and otherwise reads once, few, many or a size class.

d_call	j_call	clone_size	v_call	cdr3_aa	cdr3_nt
TRBD1	TRBJ2-1	-	TRBV5-1	CASSLSGTGKIEQFF	TGCGCCAGCAGCTTGTCCGGGACAGGGAAGATAGAGCAGTTCTTC
-	TRBJ1-1	few	TRBV4-1	CASSQDTGWDTEAFF	TGCGCCAGCAGCCAAGATACAGGTTGGGACACTGAAGCTTTCTTT
-	TRBJ1-1	few	TRBV7-2	CASSSKGGMGEAFF	TGTGCCAGCAGCTCAAAGGGGGGTATGGGTGAAGCTTTCTTT
-	TRBJ2-2	-	TRBV3-1	CASSQETPGLSMSLNTGELFF	TGTGCCAGCAGCCAAGAGACCCCGGGACTTTCCATGTCTTTAAACACCGGGGAGCTGTTTTTT
TRBD1	TRBJ2-2	few	TRBV7-6	CASSSRTGGSGGELFF	TGTGCCAGCAGCTCACGGACAGGGGGCTCCGGCGGGGAGCTGTTTTTT
-	TRBJ2-4	-	TRBV11-3	CASSTGTAKDIQYF	TGTGCCAGCAGCACCGGGACGGCCAAGGACATTCAGTACTTC
-	TRBJ1-5	few	TRBV6-2/TRBV6-3	CASSYSLWARGSSNQPQHF	TGTGCCAGCAGTTACTCGCTCTGGGCAAGGGGCAGTAGCAATCAGCCCCAGCATTTT
-	TRBJ2-1	-	TRBV24-1	CATSEKRGLAADEQFF	TGTGCCACCAGCGAGAAACGTGGACTCGCCGCGGATGAGCAGTTCTTC
-	TRBJ2-1	-	TRBV6-1	CASSESGGQNEQFF	TGTGCCAGCAGTGAATCGGGCGGCCAGAATGAGCAGTTCTTC
-	TRBJ2-1	few	TRBV2	CASSESNYNEQFF	TGTGCCAGCAGTGAGTCGAACTACAATGAGCAGTTCTTC
TRBD2	TRBJ2-1	-	TRBV6-5	CASKFLSREFYNEQFF	TGTGCCAGCAAGTTCCTTTCGCGGGAGTTTTACAATGAGCAGTTCTTC
-	TRBJ1-1	few	TRBV6-5	CASSYSGILTEAFF	TGTGCCAGCAGTTACTCGGGGATTCTGACTGAAGCTTTCTTT
TRBD2	TRBJ2-3	-	TRBV7-2	CASSLLSSGAGDTQYF	TGTGCCAGCAGCTTATTGTCTAGCGGGGCTGGAGATACGCAGTATTTT
-	TRBJ1-2	many	TRBV2	CASSEDRNYGYTF	TGTGCCAGCAGTGAAGACAGAAACTATGGCTACACCTTC
-	TRBJ1-2	few	TRBV12-3/TRBV12-4	CASSPGRSYGYTF	TGTGCCAGCAGCCCGGGACGGAGCTATGGCTACACCTTC
TRBD1	TRBJ2-5	-	TRBV28	CASSLYRTGLGQETQYF	TGTGCCAGCAGTTTATACCGGACAGGTTTGGGCCAAGAGACCCAGTACTTC
TRBD2	TRBJ2-2	-	TRBV20-1	CSARDFRLAGGSNTGELFF	TGCAGTGCTAGAGATTTCAGACTAGCGGGAGGATCGAACACCGGGGAGCTGTTTTTT
TRBD1	TRBJ1-1	-	TRBV18	CASSPPDRALGTEAFF	TGTGCCAGCTCACCGCCCGACAGGGCTTTGGGCACTGAAGCTTTCTTT
TRBD2	TRBJ2-7	many	TRBV7-2	CASSQGSSGYHYEQYF	TGTGCCAGCAGCCAGGGGTCTAGCGGGTACCACTACGAGCAGTACTTC
-	TRBJ1-1	-	TRBV28	CASSFPVMNTEAFF	TGTGCCAGCAGTTTCCCCGTAATGAACACTGAAGCTTTCTTT
-	TRBJ2-2	-	TRBV20-1	CSASSPAQTGELFF	TGCAGTGCTAGCAGTCCGGCTCAAACCGGGGAGCTGTTTTTT
-	TRBJ2-1	few	TRBV7-9	CASRGGANEQFF	TGTGCCAGCAGAGGGGGGGCCAATGAGCAGTTCTTC
-	TRBJ2-4	few	TRBV4-2	CASSQEGGQYF	TGTGCCAGCAGCCAAGAGGGAGGTCAGTACTTC
-	TRBJ2-5	-	TRBV7-9	CASSASGLTRGTQYF	TGTGCCAGCAGCGCATCGGGACTCACTCGTGGGACCCAGTACTTC
-	TRBJ2-1	-	TRBV5-1	CASSLQTGLGNEQFF	TGCGCCAGCAGCTTGCAGACAGGTCTGGGGAATGAGCAGTTCTTC
-	TRBJ2-7	-	TRBV20-1	CSASGTYEQYF	TGCAGTGCTAGTGGGACCTACGAGCAGTACTTC
-	TRBJ1-1	few	TRBV3-1	CASSRGGLRGNENTEAFF	TGTGCCAGCAGCCGCGGCGGTTTAAGGGGGAATGAGAACACTGAAGCTTTCTTT
TRBD2	TRBJ2-3	few	TRBV5-1	CASSPVGAGLTDTQYF	TGCGCCAGCAGCCCGGTAGGAGCGGGACTCACAGATACGCAGTATTTT
-	TRBJ2-2	-	TRBV7-2	CASSPPMNTGELFF	TGTGCCAGCAGCCCCCCGATGAACACCGGGGAGCTGTTTTTT
-	TRBJ2-3	-	TRBV14	CASSQAFTDTQYF	TGTGCCAGCAGCCAAGCTTTTACAGATACGCAGTATTTT
TRBD2	TRBJ2-3	-	TRBV20-1	CSAELAASTDTQYF	TGCAGTGCTGAACTAGCGGCTAGCACAGATACGCAGTATTTT
-	TRBJ2-3	many	TRBV12-3/TRBV12-4	CASSPEDYSTDTQYF	TGTGCCAGCAGTCCGGAGGACTATAGCACAGATACGCAGTATTTT
-	TRBJ1-1	many	TRBV3-1	CASSRIMNTEAFF	TGTGCCAGCAGCCGAATAATGAACACTGAAGCTTTCTTT
-	TRBJ2-1	-	TRBV3-1	CASSQGVTVLENEQFF	TGTGCCAGCAGCCAAGGGGTGACAGTCTTAGAGAATGAGCAGTTCTTC
-	TRBJ1-6	-	TRBV4-1	CASSQRDTNSPLHF	TGCGCCAGCAGCCAGCGGGACACTAATTCACCCCTCCACTTT
-	TRBJ2-6	-	TRBV6-2/TRBV6-3	CASSLERAGANVLTF	TGTGCCAGCAGCCTGGAGCGGGCTGGGGCCAACGTCCTGACTTTC
TRBD1	TRBJ2-1	few	TRBV7-9	CASSLGTGSRDEQFF	TGTGCCAGCAGCCTCGGGACAGGATCCAGGGATGAGCAGTTCTTC
-	TRBJ1-1	few	TRBV2	CASSVSGIKGNTEAFF	TGTGCCAGCAGTGTATCAGGGATTAAGGGGAACACTGAAGCTTTCTTT
TRBD1	TRBJ1-6	few	TRBV12-3/TRBV12-4	CASGQELYNSPLHF	TGTGCCAGCGGACAGGAGCTCTATAATTCACCCCTCCACTTT
-	TRBJ2-7	few	TRBV6-5	CASSFRDRSYEQYF	TGTGCCAGCAGTTTCCGGGACCGGTCCTACGAGCAGTACTTC
-	TRBJ2-3	many	TRBV9	CASSGRDGPDTQYF	TGTGCCAGCAGCGGTCGGGACGGCCCAGATACGCAGTATTTT
-	TRBJ2-1	few	TRBV7-8	CASSAPAGNEQFF	TGTGCCAGCAGCGCGCCGGCGGGGAATGAGCAGTTCTTC
-	TRBJ2-7	many	TRBV5-1	CASSLDSGPYEQYF	TGCGCCAGCAGCTTGGACTCCGGACCCTACGAGCAGTACTTC
-	TRBJ2-2	many	TRBV5-1	CASSLNARTNTGELFF	TGCGCCAGCAGCTTGAACGCCAGAACGAACACCGGGGAGCTGTTTTTT
-	TRBJ1-5	-	TRBV7-9	CASSFFYQPQHF	TGTGCCAGCAGCTTTTTCTATCAGCCCCAGCATTTT
-	TRBJ2-1	few	TRBV24-1	CATSGGPSYNEQFF	TGTGCCACCAGTGGCGGTCCGTCCTACAATGAGCAGTTCTTC
-	TRBJ2-7	few	TRBV6-5	CASSSRVGLTSYEQYF	TGTGCCAGCAGTTCCCGCGTGGGGCTCACCTCCTACGAGCAGTACTTC